Listed below are T cell receptor beta chains from one sample, sequenced in a study of blood T cell repertoires in COVID-19. Profiling relied on immunoSEQ multiplex PCR, and the TCRdb table lists in-frame clones only, not all of them. This table holds some 420,000 clones, approximately 90% found once. Material for sequencing was PBMCs or T cells enriched from blood (not recorded which). These receptors were collected from a man in his thirties or forties who had recovered from COVID-19. CDR3s include the opening cysteine and the closing phenylalanine or tryptophan. The order of the fields is clone size, V gene, D gene, J gene, CDR3 protein, CDR3 DNA. A D gene is named only where the DNA matches it firmly. The size of a clone is reported for some rows only, either as once, few or many, or as a class for expanded clones.

abundance: once; v_gene: TRBV7-3; d_gene: TRBD1; j_gene: TRBJ2-5; CDR3aa: CASSLGTGGGETQYF; CDR3nt: TGTGCCAGCAGCTTGGGGACAGGGGGCGGAGAGACCCAGTACTTC
abundance: NA; v_gene: TRBV30; d_gene: TRBD1; j_gene: TRBJ1-5; CDR3aa: CAWSVEGALQPQHF; CDR3nt: TGTGCCTGGAGTGTAGAGGGGGCCCTTCAGCCCCAGCATTTT
abundance: once; v_gene: TRBV5-1; d_gene: NA; j_gene: TRBJ2-2; CDR3aa: CASIGETRVGELFF; CDR3nt: TGCGCCAGCATCGGAGAAACTAGGGTCGGGGAGCTGTTTTTT
abundance: NA; v_gene: TRBV11-2; d_gene: NA; j_gene: TRBJ1-1; CDR3aa: CASSTLDRLNTEAFF; CDR3nt: TGTGCCAGCAGCACCCTCGACAGACTGAACACTGAAGCTTTCTTT
abundance: NA; v_gene: TRBV19; d_gene: NA; j_gene: TRBJ2-3; CDR3aa: CASSIGGAGTAFWVKQYF; CDR3nt: TGTGCCAGTAGTATTGGGGGGGCCGGGACTGCTTTTTGGGTGAAGCAGTATTTT
abundance: once; v_gene: TRBV5-5; d_gene: NA; j_gene: TRBJ2-3; CDR3aa: CASSPATRGDTQYF; CDR3nt: TGTGCCAGCAGCCCGGCGACGAGGGGGGATACGCAGTATTTT
abundance: NA; v_gene: TRBV18; d_gene: NA; j_gene: TRBJ1-1; CDR3aa: CASSPTLDGEAFF; CDR3nt: TGTGCCAGCTCCCCAACCCTAGACGGTGAAGCTTTCTTT
abundance: NA; v_gene: TRBV7-6; d_gene: TRBD2; j_gene: TRBJ2-1; CDR3aa: CASSPGLAGGPYNEQFF; CDR3nt: TGTGCCAGCAGCCCGGGACTAGCGGGAGGGCCGTACAATGAGCAGTTCTTC
abundance: NA; v_gene: TRBV7-3; d_gene: NA; j_gene: TRBJ2-7; CDR3aa: CASSLAGGDYEQYF; CDR3nt: TGTGCCAGCAGCTTAGCCGGGGGAGACTACGAGCAGTACTTC
abundance: NA; v_gene: TRBV28; d_gene: NA; j_gene: TRBJ2-7; CDR3aa: CATRTEGGRNYEQYF; CDR3nt: TGTGCCACCAGAACTGAGGGGGGGCGTAACTACGAGCAGTACTTC
abundance: few; v_gene: TRBV28; d_gene: TRBD1; j_gene: TRBJ1-2; CDR3aa: CASSLGTGNDGYTF; CDR3nt: TGTGCCAGCAGTCTGGGGACAGGCAATGATGGCTACACCTTC
abundance: NA; v_gene: TRBV30; d_gene: NA; j_gene: TRBJ1-5; CDR3aa: CAWSHREGGAQHF; CDR3nt: TGTGCCTGGAGTCACCGGGAAGGCGGAGCCCAGCATTTT
abundance: NA; v_gene: TRBV28; d_gene: TRBD2; j_gene: TRBJ2-3; CDR3aa: CASILGLARTSTDTQYF; CDR3nt: TGTGCCAGCATCCTAGGACTAGCCCGAACTAGCACAGATACGCAGTATTTT
abundance: NA; v_gene: TRBV25-1; d_gene: TRBD1; j_gene: TRBJ2-5; CDR3aa: CASSAEGAVRETQYF; CDR3nt: TGTGCCAGCAGTGCTGAGGGGGCGGTGAGGGAGACCCAGTACTTC
abundance: NA; v_gene: TRBV12-5; d_gene: TRBD2; j_gene: TRBJ2-1; CDR3aa: CASGLVQTSGNNEQFF; CDR3nt: TGTGCTAGTGGTTTGGTACAAACTAGCGGGAACAATGAGCAGTTCTTC
abundance: NA; v_gene: TRBV5-4; d_gene: TRBD1; j_gene: TRBJ2-7; CDR3aa: CASRPTGGSEQYF; CDR3nt: TGTGCCAGCAGACCCACAGGGGGCAGCGAGCAGTACTTC
abundance: NA; v_gene: TRBV5-4; d_gene: NA; j_gene: TRBJ2-6; CDR3aa: CASSLGISVGANVLTF; CDR3nt: TGTGCCAGCAGCTTGGGAATTAGCGTGGGGGCCAACGTCCTGACTTTC
abundance: NA; v_gene: TRBV10-1; d_gene: NA; j_gene: TRBJ2-5; CDR3aa: CASNQNYQETQYF; CDR3nt: TGCGCCAGCAACCAAAACTACCAAGAGACCCAGTACTTC
abundance: few; v_gene: TRBV12-3/TRBV12-4; d_gene: NA; j_gene: TRBJ2-5; CDR3aa: CASSYTGKSTQYF; CDR3nt: TGTGCCAGCAGTTATACAGGAAAGTCGACCCAGTACTTC
abundance: NA; v_gene: TRBV5-5; d_gene: NA; j_gene: TRBJ2-7; CDR3aa: CASTLGPGSEQYF; CDR3nt: TGTGCCAGCACCCTAGGTCCGGGATCCGAGCAGTACTTC
abundance: NA; v_gene: TRBV10-3; d_gene: NA; j_gene: TRBJ1-6; CDR3aa: CAISEPTGFNSPLHF; CDR3nt: TGTGCCATCAGTGAACCCACAGGGTTTAATTCACCCCTCCACTTT
abundance: once; v_gene: TRBV25-1; d_gene: TRBD2; j_gene: TRBJ2-3; CDR3aa: CASSEYGASGSADTQYF; CDR3nt: TGTGCCAGCAGTGAATATGGGGCTAGCGGGAGTGCAGATACGCAGTATTTT
abundance: NA; v_gene: TRBV3-1/TRBV3-2; d_gene: TRBD2; j_gene: TRBJ2-5; CDR3aa: CASSRAGTSGETQYF; CDR3nt: TGTGCCAGCAGCAGGGCGGGGACTAGCGGAGAGACCCAGTACTTC
abundance: NA; v_gene: TRBV3-1/TRBV3-2; d_gene: NA; j_gene: TRBJ1-6; CDR3aa: CASSQASSPLHF; CDR3nt: TGTGCCAGCAGCCAAGCGAGTTCACCCCTCCACTTT
abundance: once; v_gene: TRBV2; d_gene: TRBD2; j_gene: TRBJ2-7; CDR3aa: CASSAGGVPTYEQYF; CDR3nt: TGTGCCAGCAGTGCGGGAGGGGTACCCACCTACGAGCAGTACTTC
abundance: once; v_gene: TRBV28; d_gene: TRBD1; j_gene: TRBJ1-5; CDR3aa: CASTQPDRGLQPQHF; CDR3nt: TGTGCCAGCACCCAACCTGACAGGGGGCTTCAGCCCCAGCATTTT
abundance: once; v_gene: TRBV7-2; d_gene: NA; j_gene: TRBJ2-7; CDR3aa: CASSLVEGNYEQYF; CDR3nt: TGTGCCAGCAGCTTAGTTGAGGGCAATTACGAGCAGTACTTC
abundance: NA; v_gene: TRBV30; d_gene: TRBD1; j_gene: TRBJ1-1; CDR3aa: CACRQGPEAFF; CDR3nt: TGTGCCTGTAGACAGGGACCTGAAGCTTTCTTT
abundance: NA; v_gene: TRBV7-9; d_gene: TRBD1; j_gene: TRBJ2-7; CDR3aa: CASSLGQGRNEQYF; CDR3nt: TGTGCCAGCAGCTTGGGACAGGGGCGTAACGAGCAGTACTTC
abundance: NA; v_gene: TRBV5-6; d_gene: TRBD1; j_gene: TRBJ2-1; CDR3aa: CASSYCGTGECNEQFF; CDR3nt: TGTGCCAGCAGCTATTGCGGGACAGGGGAATGCAATGAGCAGTTCTTC
abundance: NA; v_gene: TRBV5-6; d_gene: NA; j_gene: TRBJ2-6; CDR3aa: CASSLLTNSGANVLTF; CDR3nt: TGTGCCAGCAGCTTGCTAACGAACTCTGGGGCCAACGTCCTGACTTTC
abundance: NA; v_gene: TRBV28; d_gene: NA; j_gene: TRBJ2-7; CDR3aa: CASSSPGGPTFEQYF; CDR3nt: TGTGCCAGCAGTTCTCCGGGGGGCCCTACCTTCGAGCAGTACTTC
abundance: NA; v_gene: TRBV2; d_gene: NA; j_gene: TRBJ1-1; CDR3aa: CASRNGKAFF; CDR3nt: TGTGCCAGCAGGAACGGGAAAGCTTTCTTT
abundance: NA; v_gene: TRBV15; d_gene: NA; j_gene: TRBJ1-5; CDR3aa: CATSWERYQPQHF; CDR3nt: TGTGCCACCAGCTGGGAGAGATATCAGCCCCAGCATTTT
abundance: NA; v_gene: TRBV11-2; d_gene: NA; j_gene: TRBJ2-1; CDR3aa: CASSLQTRGAQFF; CDR3nt: TGTGCCAGCAGCTTACAAACCAGGGGAGCTCAGTTCTTC
abundance: NA; v_gene: TRBV27; d_gene: TRBD2; j_gene: TRBJ2-7; CDR3aa: CASGPLAVSSYEQYF; CDR3nt: TGTGCCAGCGGCCCACTAGCGGTAAGCTCCTACGAGCAGTACTTC
abundance: NA; v_gene: TRBV5-5; d_gene: NA; j_gene: TRBJ2-2; CDR3aa: CASSWDMNTGELFF; CDR3nt: TGTGCCAGCAGCTGGGACATGAACACCGGGGAGCTGTTTTTT
abundance: NA; v_gene: TRBV7-8; d_gene: TRBD2; j_gene: TRBJ2-1; CDR3aa: CASSGLAGGREQFF; CDR3nt: TGTGCCAGCAGCGGACTAGCGGGAGGACGAGAGCAGTTCTTC
abundance: NA; v_gene: TRBV3-1/TRBV3-2; d_gene: NA; j_gene: TRBJ2-3; CDR3aa: CASSHPSTDTQYF; CDR3nt: TGTGCCAGCAGCCACCCTAGCACAGATACGCAGTATTTT
abundance: NA; v_gene: TRBV18; d_gene: NA; j_gene: TRBJ2-7; CDR3aa: CASSPYVGPTSYEQYF; CDR3nt: TGTGCCAGCTCACCATACGTGGGCCCTACCTCCTACGAGCAGTACTTC
abundance: NA; v_gene: TRBV12-5; d_gene: NA; j_gene: TRBJ2-3; CDR3aa: CASGLAQERDITITDTQYF; CDR3nt: TGTGCTAGTGGTTTGGCCCAAGAACGGGACATAACTATAACAGATACGCAGTATTTT
abundance: NA; v_gene: TRBV29-1; d_gene: NA; j_gene: TRBJ2-7; CDR3aa: CSARVTYEQYF; CDR3nt: TGCAGCGCCAGGGTGACCTACGAGCAGTACTTC
abundance: NA; v_gene: TRBV2; d_gene: TRBD2; j_gene: TRBJ2-5; CDR3aa: CASSPGLGETQYF; CDR3nt: TGTGCCAGCAGTCCGGGACTAGGAGAGACCCAGTACTTC
abundance: once; v_gene: TRBV7-9; d_gene: TRBD1; j_gene: TRBJ2-1; CDR3aa: CASSPPGQGTYNEQFF; CDR3nt: TGTGCCAGCAGCCCTCCTGGACAGGGAACCTACAATGAGCAGTTCTTC
abundance: NA; v_gene: TRBV4-1; d_gene: TRBD2; j_gene: TRBJ2-7; CDR3aa: CASSQELPGLAGGEQYF; CDR3nt: TGCGCCAGCAGCCAAGAGCTACCGGGACTAGCGGGAGGCGAGCAGTACTTC
abundance: few; v_gene: TRBV3-1/TRBV3-2; d_gene: NA; j_gene: TRBJ1-5; CDR3aa: CASSQDSGGVGQPQHF; CDR3nt: TGTGCCAGCAGCCAAGATTCGGGGGGGGTTGGTCAGCCCCAGCATTTT
abundance: NA; v_gene: TRBV27; d_gene: NA; j_gene: TRBJ2-2; CDR3aa: CASSFRLDSTGELFF; CDR3nt: TGTGCCAGCAGTTTTAGACTAGATTCTACCGGGGAGCTGTTTTTT
abundance: NA; v_gene: TRBV5-6; d_gene: NA; j_gene: TRBJ1-4; CDR3aa: CASSLGVIATNEKLFF; CDR3nt: TGTGCCAGCAGCTTGGGCGTCATCGCGACTAATGAAAAACTGTTTTTT
abundance: NA; v_gene: TRBV18; d_gene: NA; j_gene: TRBJ2-2; CDR3aa: CASSPPNGINTGELFF; CDR3nt: TGTGCCAGCTCACCACCGAACGGTATCAACACCGGGGAGCTGTTTTTT
abundance: NA; v_gene: TRBV10-3; d_gene: NA; j_gene: TRBJ2-1; CDR3aa: CAISESRDYEQFF; CDR3nt: TGTGCCATCAGTGAGTCGCGGGACTATGAGCAGTTCTTC
abundance: once; v_gene: TRBV29-1; d_gene: NA; j_gene: TRBJ1-3; CDR3aa: CSACRGTSGNTIYF; CDR3nt: TGCAGCGCATGTCGCGGGACCTCTGGAAACACCATATATTTT
abundance: NA; v_gene: TRBV4-1; d_gene: NA; j_gene: TRBJ2-1; CDR3aa: CASSKSRELYNEQFF; CDR3nt: TGCGCCAGCAGTAAATCGAGGGAGCTCTACAATGAGCAGTTCTTC